A single sample gave rise to the 28 T cell receptor beta chains below, sequenced in a study of shared clonotypes between healthy human individuals. The repertoire was sequenced with immunoSEQ multiplex PCR; TCRdb's copy has only in-frame clones and lacks some. The table records 1.5 million to 2.5 million clones, about 95% of them present only once. The naive CD8 population came from CD45RO-negative cells selected for CCR7, without terminally differentiated effector memory CD45RA+ cells. Sequenced: naive CD8+ T cells sorted from blood. These receptors were obtained from a man in his late teens or twenties in good health.

J is TRBJ1-2 and V is TRBV4-1; a weak D match, TRBD1 (5 bases). Germline V lookup: CDR1 MGHRA, CDR2 YSYEKL. The CDR3 sequence is 17 residues long. V gave up 0 bases and J gave up 3 bases, with 17 bases separating them. The CDR3: CASSQDSEITGHYGYTF. DNA for the CDR3: TGCGCCAGCAGCCAAGATAGCGAGATCACAGGCCACTATGGCTACACCTTC.

V usage is TRBV19 and J usage is TRBJ1-1; possibly TRBD1 for D (5 bases). The length of the CDR3 is 15 residues. Germline V gives CDR1 LNHDA, CDR2 SQIVND (reference sequence). The V end lost 6 bases, the J end lost 3 bases, and 17 bases lay between the germline ends. The CDR3 nucleotides are TGTGCCAGTAGAACCGGATGGACAAGCTACACTGAAGCTTTCTTT. Translated: CASRTGWTSYTEAFF.

The V and J genes are TRBV6-5 and TRBJ2-3, with D unclear. The germline V gene encodes CDR1 MNHEY and CDR2 SVGAGI. Between the trimmed V and J ends, which lost 7 bases and 2 bases, there was a span of 10 bases. The CDR3 is 13 residues long. DNA for the CDR3: TGTGCCAGCACCCCGACTGCCACAGATACGCAGTATTTT. Its protein is CASTPTATDTQYF.

The chain links TRBV5-4 to TRBJ2-5, with 7 positions matching TRBD2. CDR1 is SGHNT and CDR2 is YYREEE in the germline V gene (reference sequence). The CDR3 is 13 residues long. V was pared by 4 bases and J by 2 bases, with 2 bases of the junction left unmatched. The CDR3 loop reads CASSRREQETQYF. The DNA of the CDR3 is TGTGCCAGCAGCCGGCGGGAGCAAGAGACCCAGTACTTC.

The V call is TRBV4-1, the J call TRBJ1-2; D is unresolved. Trimming shortened V by 2 bases and J by 4 bases, and 8 bases separated the two germline ends. Germline assignment: CDR1 MGHRA and CDR2 YSYEKL. The CDR3 runs 13 residues. As DNA, the CDR3 is TGCGCCAGCAGCCAATCGTCAGTCTATGGCTACACCTTC. It encodes CASSQSSVYGYTF.

The chain is built from TRBV2 and TRBJ2-1; perhaps TRBD2 as D (6 bases). V lost 2 bases, J lost 8 bases, and 19 bases lay in between. Germline V gene sequence: CDR1 SNHLY, CDR2 FYNNEI. The CDR3 loop spans 16 amino acids. CDR3 in DNA: TGTGCCAGCAGTGAACCCGGGGACTCGCCGGAGGATGAGCAGTTCTTC. Its protein product is CASSEPGDSPEDEQFF. The full variable domain, its missing parts supplied by reference TRBV2 and TRBJ2-1, is EPEVTQTPSHQVTQMGQEVILRCVPISNHLYFYWYRQILGQKVEFLVSFYNNEISEKSEIFDDQFSVERPDGSNFTLKIRSTKLEDSAMYFCASSEPGDSPEDEQFFGPGTRLTVL.

Comment on this clone: This sample also contains other DNA sequences that code for the same CDR3. V gene TRBV9 combines with J gene TRBJ1-1; D might be TRBD1 (6 bases). Germline V gene sequence: CDR1 SGDLS, CDR2 YYNGEE. Trimming removed 0 bases from V and 2 bases from J, with 8 bases in between. The CDR3 totals 14 residues. This CDR3 reads CASSVGTVNTEAFF. The CDR3 nucleotides read TGTGCCAGCAGCGTAGGGACAGTTAACACTGAAGCTTTCTTT.

The chain has TRBV10-3 and TRBJ2-1; D is uncertain. V was pared by 6 bases and J by 5 bases, with 11 bases between. The CDR3 covers 13 residues. From germline, CDR1 is ENHRY and CDR2 SYGVKD. In DNA, the CDR3 is TGTGCCATCAGGTTGGACGGTAACAATGAGCAGTTCTTC. This encodes CAIRLDGNNEQFF.

The chain is built from TRBV6-5 and TRBJ2-1; D not resolved. Trimming shortened V by 2 bases and J by 4 bases, and 12 bases separated the two germline ends. The CDR3 length is 15 residues. CDR1 MNHEY and CDR2 SVGAGI come from the germline V gene. CDR3 in amino acids: CASSYSRAPYNEQFF. The CDR3 bases are TGTGCCAGCAGTTACAGTAGGGCGCCATACAATGAGCAGTTCTTC.

This clone was counted only a few times. The chain joins TRBV30 to TRBJ2-5; tentatively, D is TRBD1 (6 bases). The CDR3 spans 15 residues. CDR1 and CDR2 (germline): GTSNPN, SVGIG (reference sequence). V shed 0 bases and J shed 2 bases, with 13 bases lying between them. This CDR3 reads CAWSVLGHHQETQYF. CDR3 nucleotides: TGTGCCTGGAGTGTACTGGGACACCATCAAGAGACCCAGTACTTC.

This chain links TRBV2 with TRBJ1-5; D ambiguous. Trimming shortened V by 9 bases and J by 4 bases, and 22 bases separated the two germline ends. CDR1 SNHLY and CDR2 FYNNEI come from the germline V gene. This CDR3 contains 16 residues. CDR3 sequence: CARYRTNLVRNQPQHF. CDR3 sequence (DNA): TGTGCCAGATATAGGACCAATTTGGTCAGAAATCAGCCCCAGCATTTT.

The rearrangement uses TRBV9 and TRBJ1-6; no clear D gene. The CDR3 totals 14 residues. CDR1 SGDLS and CDR2 YYNGEE come from the germline V gene. The ends were cut back, 4 bases at V and 10 bases at J, with 15 bases in the middle. CDR3 region: CASSLNLGASPLHF. In DNA, the CDR3 is TGTGCCAGCAGCCTAAATCTGGGAGCCTCACCCCTCCACTTT.

The chain carries TRBV14 and TRBJ2-7; D unresolved. The CDR3 spans 13 residues. CDR1 SGHDN and CDR2 FVKESK come from the germline V gene. The V and J ends lost 2 bases and 2 bases respectively, with 7 bases between them. The CDR3, as DNA: TGTGCCAGCAGCCAAACGGGCGCCTACGAGCAGTACTTC. As protein: CASSQTGAYEQYF.

The V gene is TRBV2, the J gene TRBJ2-1; 10 bases match TRBD2. The germline V gene has CDR1 SNHLY and CDR2 FYNNEI. J gave up 6 bases and V 5 bases, and 7 bases lay outside the gene matches. The CDR3 contains 15 residues. This chain's CDR3 is CASSPGLAEFNEQFF. CDR3 in DNA: TGTGCCAGCAGTCCCGGACTAGCGGAATTCAATGAGCAGTTCTTC.

The V call is TRBV6-5, the J call TRBJ2-3; weak D call: TRBD2 (6 bases). CDR1 is MNHEY and CDR2 is SVGAGI in the germline V gene. The CDR3 totals 16 residues. V was shortened by 0 bases and J by 2 bases, with 12 bases between the two germline ends. The CDR3 spells CASSYSYRGNTDTQYF. The CDR3 DNA reads TGTGCCAGCAGTTACTCGTATCGGGGGAACACAGATACGCAGTATTTT.

The chain carries TRBV7-8 and TRBJ2-7; no clear D. The CDR3 is 14 residues long. The germline V gene encodes CDR1 SGHVS and CDR2 FQNEAQ. V was trimmed by 5 bases and J by 2 bases, leaving 13 bases between them. CDR3 amino acids: CASSPPGAPYEQYF. CDR3 bases: TGTGCCAGCAGCCCCCCCGGAGCACCCTACGAGCAGTACTTC.

The chain couples TRBV28 to TRBJ2-7, with 9 nucleotides matching TRBD1. V lost 5 bases and J lost 3; bases outside the gene matches: 8. This CDR3 is built from 15 residues. Germline V CDR1 and CDR2: MDHEN, SYDVKM. CDR3 residues: CASSPGQGSNYEQYF. CDR3 coding DNA: TGTGCCAGCAGTCCAGGACAGGGGAGCAACTACGAGCAGTACTTC.

In its sample, this clone was seen once. The chain joins TRBV4-3 to TRBJ2-5; TRBD2 matches at 9 bases. Germline CDR1 is LGHNA and CDR2 is YSLEER. The CDR3 length is 16 residues. V was pared by 0 bases and J by 4 bases, with 6 bases of the junction left unmatched. The CDR3 here is CASSQDLGREGETQYF. The DNA for the CDR3 is TGCGCCAGCAGCCAAGATTTAGGGCGGGAGGGAGAGACCCAGTACTTC.

The rearrangement joins TRBV7-9 to TRBJ1-2; D not certain. V was cut by 5 bases and J by 2 bases, with 6 bases left in between. The CDR3 has 12 residues. Germline CDR1 and CDR2: SEHNR and FQNEAQ (reference sequence). This CDR3 reads CASSEDNYGYTF. In nucleotides, the CDR3 is TGTGCCAGCAGCGAGGACAACTATGGCTACACCTTC.

The rearrangement links TRBV27 to TRBJ2-1; 13 bases match TRBD2. The ends lost 11 bases at V and 8 bases at J; junction bases unmatched: 6. The V gene's germline CDR1 is MNHEY and CDR2 SMNVEV (reference sequence). CDR3 length: 13 amino acids. This CDR3 reads CAARLAGGDEQFF. In DNA, the CDR3 is TGTGCCGCGAGACTAGCGGGGGGAGATGAGCAGTTCTTC.

With respect to this clone: In the same sample, other DNA sequences code for this CDR3. V usage is TRBV4-1 and J usage is TRBJ2-7; 7 nucleotides match TRBD2. The CDR3 contains 15 residues. Germline CDR1 MGHRA, CDR2 YSYEKL. Unmatched junction bases numbered 6, after V lost 0 bases and J lost 4 bases. CDR3 sequence (DNA): TGCGCCAGCAGCCAAGATCCGGCGGGAGCTTACGAGCAGTACTTC. Translated: CASSQDPAGAYEQYF.

The genes are TRBV4-1 and TRBJ1-5; 10 bases fit TRBD1. The CDR3 contains 16 residues. CDR1 and CDR2 (germline): MGHRA, YSYEKL. Trimming cost V 0 bases and J 4 bases; bases outside gene matches: 3. The CDR3 DNA sequence: TGCGCCAGCAGCCAAGAGGGGACAGGGGTAAATCAGCCCCAGCATTTT. It yields the protein CASSQEGTGVNQPQHF.

V gene TRBV6-1 combines with J gene TRBJ1-6; D remains unclear. Germline assignment: CDR1 MNHNS and CDR2 SASEGT. This CDR3 comprises 17 residues. Trimming took off 0 bases at V and 0 bases at J, with 9 bases between the two ends. The CDR3 bases are TGTGCCAGCAGTGAAGCCAGCTGGAGCTCCTATAATTCACCCCTCCACTTT. It specifies CASSEASWSSYNSPLHF.

The chain carries TRBV27 and TRBJ2-1; 7 nucleotides match TRBD2. After removal of 3 bases from V and 0 bases from J, the junction contained 11 bases not matched to a gene. CDR3 length equals 18 residues. Germline CDR1 reads MNHEY; CDR2 reads SMNVEV (reference sequence). DNA of the CDR3: TGTGCCAGCAGTTTTATAGGGGTAGCGGGCCGCTCCTACAATGAGCAGTTCTTC. It codes for CASSFIGVAGRSYNEQFF.

CDR3 in DNA: TGTGCCAGCAGTTTATCGGGGGCATCGGATGAGCAGTTCTTC. It is translated as CASSLSGASDEQFF. This rearrangement joins TRBV27 to TRBJ2-1; possible D gene TRBD1, 6 bases. The CDR3 runs to 14 residues. Germline V lookup: CDR1 MNHEY, CDR2 SMNVEV (reference sequence). Deletions cut 0 bases from V and 8 bases from J, with 11 bases between.

In the case of this clone: Other DNA variants within this sample encode the same CDR3. The J gene is TRBJ2-7, the V gene TRBV6-1; TRBD1 matches at 7 bases. This CDR3 is 12 amino acids long. V gave up 6 bases and J gave up 1 base; unmatched junction bases: 0. Per germline, CDR1 MNHNS and CDR2 SASEGT. The CDR3 DNA reads TGTGCCAGCAGACAGGGGTCCTACGAGCAGTACTTC. Its translation: CASRQGSYEQYF.

The CDR3 protein is CASSYSKWRQYYGYTF. CDR3 in DNA: TGTGCCAGCAGTTACTCGAAGTGGCGGCAGTACTATGGCTACACCTTC. The chain joins TRBV6-5 to TRBJ1-2; no clear D. With 0 bases removed from V and 3 bases from J, the gap between germline ends came to 14 bases. This CDR3 contains 16 residues. The germline V gene encodes CDR1 MNHEY and CDR2 SVGAGI.

The rearrangement links TRBV27 to TRBJ2-1; D possibly corresponds to TRBD2 (5 bases). The CDR3 contains 18 residues. Germline lookup yields CDR1 MNHEY and CDR2 SMNVEV (reference sequence). V was cut by 6 bases and J by 7 bases, with 28 bases left in between. The DNA of the CDR3 is TGTGCCAGCAGCCCCTCGGTCGGGGAGAGTTTAGTTCGGAATGAGCAGTTCTTC. The encoded protein is CASSPSVGESLVRNEQFF.